This TCR beta chain was profiled in a study of graft-versus-host responses after intestinal transplantation. As for the study in general: Isolated intestinal, liver-intestinal, or multivisceral transplants were what recipients had. For approximately three years after anti-thymocyte globulin induction, all recipients took tacrolimus and steroids.

A word on this clone: Its antigen is currently unknown.

General study findings and limits: Among recipient marrow samples, GvH clones were found; some appeared first in ileum or blood. Circulating GvH clone levels at their peak were associated with HvG declines (early post-transplant).

Libraries were prepared by immunoSEQ multiplex PCR; TCRdb keeps only in-frame clonotypes and omits some of them. Among about 85,000 clones listed, roughly 80% were seen once. The CDR3 covers 15 residues. Per germline, CDR1 PRHDT and CDR2 FYEKMQ (reference sequence). The sample here was unstimulated CD8+ T cells sorted from spleen or lymph node cells, taken before intestinal transplant. The sequence derives from a human donor who received an intestinal transplant. The chain combines TRBV13 with TRBJ2-5; 10 bases are a match to TRBD1. TRBJ2-7 matches the DNA end more closely, so the J call is doubtful. CDR3 loop: CASSATGTGVYEQYF. The CDR3 DNA is TGTGCCAGCAGCGCTACCGGGACAGGGGTATACGAGCAGTACTTC.